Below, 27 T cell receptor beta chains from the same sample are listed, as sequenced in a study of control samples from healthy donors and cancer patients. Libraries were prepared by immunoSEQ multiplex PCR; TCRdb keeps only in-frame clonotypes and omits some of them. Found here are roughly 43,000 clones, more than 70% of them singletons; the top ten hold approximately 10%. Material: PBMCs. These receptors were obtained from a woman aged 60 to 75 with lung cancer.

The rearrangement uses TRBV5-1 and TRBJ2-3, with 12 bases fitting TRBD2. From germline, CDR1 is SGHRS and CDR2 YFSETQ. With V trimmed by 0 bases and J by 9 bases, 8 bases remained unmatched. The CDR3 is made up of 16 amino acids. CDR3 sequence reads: CASSLGLAGDPETQYF. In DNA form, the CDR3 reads TGCGCCAGCAGCTTGGGACTAGCGGGAGACCCCGAGACGCAGTATTTT.

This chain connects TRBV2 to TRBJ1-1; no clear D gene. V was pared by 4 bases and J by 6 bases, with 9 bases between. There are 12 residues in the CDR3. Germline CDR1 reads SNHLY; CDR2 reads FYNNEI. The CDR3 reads CASSALRPEAFF. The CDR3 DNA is TGTGCCAGCAGTGCACTGAGGCCTGAAGCTTTCTTT.

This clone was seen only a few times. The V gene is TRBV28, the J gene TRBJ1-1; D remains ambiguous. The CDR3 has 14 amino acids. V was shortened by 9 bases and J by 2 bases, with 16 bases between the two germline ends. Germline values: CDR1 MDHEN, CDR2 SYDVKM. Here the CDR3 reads CASYESAGNTEAFF. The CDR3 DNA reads TGTGCCAGTTACGAATCGGCAGGCAACACTGAAGCTTTCTTT.

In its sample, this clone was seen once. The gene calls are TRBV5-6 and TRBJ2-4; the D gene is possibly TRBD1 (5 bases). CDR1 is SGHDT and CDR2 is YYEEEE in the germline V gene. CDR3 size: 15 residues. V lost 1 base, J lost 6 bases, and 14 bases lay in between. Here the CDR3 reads CASSLTGRVGNIQYF. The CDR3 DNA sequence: TGTGCCAGCAGCTTGACCGGCAGGGTGGGAAACATTCAGTACTTC.

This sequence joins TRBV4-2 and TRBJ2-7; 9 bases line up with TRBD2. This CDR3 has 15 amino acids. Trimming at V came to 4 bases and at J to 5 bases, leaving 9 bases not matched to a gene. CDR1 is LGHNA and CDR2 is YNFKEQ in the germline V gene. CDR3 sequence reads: CASSPEREVSNEQYF. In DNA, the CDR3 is TGTGCCAGCAGCCCCGAGCGGGAGGTGTCCAACGAGCAGTACTTC.

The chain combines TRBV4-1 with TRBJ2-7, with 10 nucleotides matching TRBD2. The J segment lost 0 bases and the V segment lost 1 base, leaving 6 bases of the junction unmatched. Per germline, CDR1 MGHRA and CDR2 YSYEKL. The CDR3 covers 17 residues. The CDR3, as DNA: TGCGCCAGCAGCCAAGCCGGAGGACTAGCGGTCTCCTACGAGCAGTACTTC. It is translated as CASSQAGGLAVSYEQYF.

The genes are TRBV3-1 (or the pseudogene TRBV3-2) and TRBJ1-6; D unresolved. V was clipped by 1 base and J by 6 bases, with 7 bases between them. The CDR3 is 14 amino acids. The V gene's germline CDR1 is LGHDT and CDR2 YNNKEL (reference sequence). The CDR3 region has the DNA TGTGCCAGCAGCCAAGGTCTTAGTAATTCACCCCTCCACTTT. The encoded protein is CASSQGLSNSPLHF.

CDR3 sequence (DNA): TGTGCCAGCAGTCTCCTGACTAGCGGGAGTTTCGGGGAGCTGTTTTTT. The encoded protein is CASSLLTSGSFGELFF. The gene calls are TRBV28 and TRBJ2-2, with 12 bases identical to TRBD2. Germline V gene data show CDR1 as MDHEN and CDR2 as SYDVKM. Trimming at V came to 5 bases and at J to 7 bases, leaving 8 bases not matched to a gene. The CDR3 runs to 16 residues.

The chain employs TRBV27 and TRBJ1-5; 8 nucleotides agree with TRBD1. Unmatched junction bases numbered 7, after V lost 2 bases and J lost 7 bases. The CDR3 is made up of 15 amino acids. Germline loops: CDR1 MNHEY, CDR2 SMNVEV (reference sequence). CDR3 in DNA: TGTGCCAGCAGTTTACTCGGACAGGGAAGGCAGCCCCAGCATTTT. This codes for CASSLLGQGRQPQHF.

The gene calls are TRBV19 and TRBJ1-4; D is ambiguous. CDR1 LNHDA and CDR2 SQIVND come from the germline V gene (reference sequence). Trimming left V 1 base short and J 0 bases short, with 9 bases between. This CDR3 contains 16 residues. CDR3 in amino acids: CASSIGALSTNEKLFF. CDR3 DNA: TGTGCCAGTAGTATAGGGGCGCTATCAACTAATGAAAAACTGTTTTTT.

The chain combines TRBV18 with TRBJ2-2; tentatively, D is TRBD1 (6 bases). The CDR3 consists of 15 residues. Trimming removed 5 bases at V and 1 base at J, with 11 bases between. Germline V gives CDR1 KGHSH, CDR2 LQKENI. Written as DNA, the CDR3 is TGTGCCAGCTCAACCGGACAGCTGAACACCGGGGAGCTGTTTTTT. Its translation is CASSTGQLNTGELFF.

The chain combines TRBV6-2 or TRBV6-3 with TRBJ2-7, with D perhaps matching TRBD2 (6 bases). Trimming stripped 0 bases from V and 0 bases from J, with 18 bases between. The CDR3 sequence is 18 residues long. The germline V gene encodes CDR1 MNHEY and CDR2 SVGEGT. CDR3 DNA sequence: TGTGCCAGCAGTTACTCGAGAGTTGCGGGCGGGAACTCCTACGAGCAGTACTTC. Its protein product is CASSYSRVAGGNSYEQYF.

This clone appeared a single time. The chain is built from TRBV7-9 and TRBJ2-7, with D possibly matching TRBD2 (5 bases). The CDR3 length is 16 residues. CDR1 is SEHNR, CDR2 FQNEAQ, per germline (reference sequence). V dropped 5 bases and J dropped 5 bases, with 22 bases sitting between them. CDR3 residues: CASSPGGPLETHEQYF. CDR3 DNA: TGTGCCAGCAGCCCCGGAGGACCCCTAGAAACACACGAGCAGTACTTC.

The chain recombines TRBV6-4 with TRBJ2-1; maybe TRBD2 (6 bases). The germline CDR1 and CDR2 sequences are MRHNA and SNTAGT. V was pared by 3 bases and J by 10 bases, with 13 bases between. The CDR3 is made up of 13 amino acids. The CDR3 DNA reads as TGTGCCAGCAGTGAGGACTACCGAATGGAGCAGTTCTTC. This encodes CASSEDYRMEQFF.

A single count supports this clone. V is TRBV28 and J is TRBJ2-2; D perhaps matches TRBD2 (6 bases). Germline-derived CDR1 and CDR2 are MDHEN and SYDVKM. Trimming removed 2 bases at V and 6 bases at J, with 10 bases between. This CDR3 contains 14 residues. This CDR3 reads CASSLVTSSGELFF. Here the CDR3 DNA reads TGTGCCAGCAGTTTAGTGACTAGTTCCGGGGAGCTGTTTTTT.

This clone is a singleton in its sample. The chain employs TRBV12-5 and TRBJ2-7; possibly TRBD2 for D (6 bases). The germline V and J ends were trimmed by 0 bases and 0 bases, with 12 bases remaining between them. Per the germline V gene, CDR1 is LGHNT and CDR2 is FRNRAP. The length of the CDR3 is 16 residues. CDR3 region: CASGLVRGSGSYEQYF. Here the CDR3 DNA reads TGTGCTAGTGGTTTGGTACGCGGTAGCGGCTCCTACGAGCAGTACTTC.

The CDR3 loop is CASSFEGAWGYTF. In nucleotides, the CDR3 is TGTGCCAGCAGCTTTGAAGGGGCTTGGGGCTACACCTTC. This chain connects TRBV7-9 to TRBJ1-2; D is possibly TRBD1 (5 bases). Germline CDR1 SEHNR, CDR2 FQNEAQ (reference sequence). Trimming left V 3 bases short and J 8 bases short, with 13 bases between. The CDR3 runs 13 residues.

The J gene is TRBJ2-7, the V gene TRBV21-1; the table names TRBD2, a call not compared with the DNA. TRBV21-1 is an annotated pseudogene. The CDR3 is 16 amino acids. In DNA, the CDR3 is TGTGCCAGCAGCAAAGGGGCTAGCGGGCGCCGCTACGAGCAGTACTTC. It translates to CASSKGASGRRYEQYF.

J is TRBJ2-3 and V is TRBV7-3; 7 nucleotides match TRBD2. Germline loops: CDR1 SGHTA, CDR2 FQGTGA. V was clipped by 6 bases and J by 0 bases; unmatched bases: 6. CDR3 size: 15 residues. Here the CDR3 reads CASSPLAESTDTQYF. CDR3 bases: TGTGCCAGCAGTCCTCTAGCGGAGAGCACAGATACGCAGTATTTT.

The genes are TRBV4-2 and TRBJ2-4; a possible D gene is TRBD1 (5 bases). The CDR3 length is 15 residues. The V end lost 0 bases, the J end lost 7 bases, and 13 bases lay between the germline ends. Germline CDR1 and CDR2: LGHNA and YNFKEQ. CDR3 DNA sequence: TGTGCCAGCAGCCAAGAACAGGTGGCCCTTAACATTCAGTACTTC. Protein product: CASSQEQVALNIQYF.

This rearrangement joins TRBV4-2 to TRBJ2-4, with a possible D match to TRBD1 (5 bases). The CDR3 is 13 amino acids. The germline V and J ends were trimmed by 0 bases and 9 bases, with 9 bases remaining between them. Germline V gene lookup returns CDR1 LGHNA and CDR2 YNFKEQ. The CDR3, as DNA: TGTGCCAGCAGCCAAGATTCAGACAGCATTCAGTACTTC. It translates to CASSQDSDSIQYF.

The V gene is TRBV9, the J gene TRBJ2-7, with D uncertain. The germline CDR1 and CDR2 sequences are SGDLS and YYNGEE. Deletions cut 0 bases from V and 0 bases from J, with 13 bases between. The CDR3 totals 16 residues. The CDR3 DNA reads TGTGCCAGCAGCGTAGCAGGCGGAGTGAGCTCCTACGAGCAGTACTTC. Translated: CASSVAGGVSSYEQYF.

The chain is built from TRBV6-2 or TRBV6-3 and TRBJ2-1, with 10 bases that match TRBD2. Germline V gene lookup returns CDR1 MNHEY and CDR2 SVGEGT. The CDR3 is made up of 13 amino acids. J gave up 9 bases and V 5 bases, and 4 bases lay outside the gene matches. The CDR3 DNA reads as TGTGCCAGCAGTAGCATAGCGGGAGGTGAGCAGTTCTTC. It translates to CASSSIAGGEQFF.

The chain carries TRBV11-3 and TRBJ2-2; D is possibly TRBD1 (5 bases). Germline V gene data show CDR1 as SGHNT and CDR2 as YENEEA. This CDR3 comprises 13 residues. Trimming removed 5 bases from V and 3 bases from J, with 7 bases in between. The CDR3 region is CASSQGDTGELFF. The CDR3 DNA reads TGTGCCAGCAGCCAAGGGGACACCGGGGAGCTGTTTTTT.

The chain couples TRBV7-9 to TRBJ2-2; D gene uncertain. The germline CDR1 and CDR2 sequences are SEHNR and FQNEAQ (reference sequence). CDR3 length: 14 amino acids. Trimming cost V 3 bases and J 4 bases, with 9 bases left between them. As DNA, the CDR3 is TGTGCCAGCAGCTTTGATATGGGCACCGGGGAGCTGTTTTTT. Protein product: CASSFDMGTGELFF.

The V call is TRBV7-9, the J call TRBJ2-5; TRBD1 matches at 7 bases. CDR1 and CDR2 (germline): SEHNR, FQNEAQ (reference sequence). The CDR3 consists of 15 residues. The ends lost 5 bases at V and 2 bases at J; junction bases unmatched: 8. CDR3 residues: CASSPPLGQQETQYF. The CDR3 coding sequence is TGTGCCAGCAGCCCCCCTTTGGGACAGCAAGAGACCCAGTACTTC.

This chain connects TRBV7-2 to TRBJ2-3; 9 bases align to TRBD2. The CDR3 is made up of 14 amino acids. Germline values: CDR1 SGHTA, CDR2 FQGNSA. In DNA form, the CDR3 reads TGTGCGAGTTGTACTAGCGGGAGCACAGATACGCAGTATTTT. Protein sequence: CASCTSGSTDTQYF.